This TCR beta chain is drawn from a study of T cell changes during pregnancy in multiple sclerosis. The data were produced by immunoSEQ multiplex PCR, yet TCRdb's version contains in-frame clones alone and is incomplete. The sample carries roughly 99,000 clones, 85% to 95% recorded once. V was pared by 3 bases and J by 0 bases, with 12 bases between. Germline V gives CDR1 MNHNS, CDR2 SASEGT. This CDR3 has 16 residues. The clonotype originates from a female donor in good health, enrolled as a control in a pregnancy study. The source material was peripheral blood, sampled in the third trimester of pregnancy. The chain uses TRBV6-1 and TRBJ1-5; D ambiguous. CDR3 loop: CASSDVRGYSNQPQHF. CDR3 DNA: TGTGCCAGCAGTGATGTCAGAGGGTATAGCAATCAGCCCCAGCATTTT.